These 17 T cell receptor beta chains were all obtained from the same sample, sequenced in a study of blood T cell repertoires in COVID-19. The data were produced by immunoSEQ multiplex PCR, yet TCRdb's version contains in-frame clones alone and is incomplete. The sample consists of about 72,000 clones, roughly 87% of them appearing once. The sample taken for sequencing was peripheral blood. The receptors come from a man in his fifties or sixties with acute or convalescent COVID-19.

The chain employs TRBV3-1 (or the pseudogene TRBV3-2) and TRBJ2-7; perhaps TRBD1 as D (5 bases). Between the trimmed V and J ends, which lost 0 bases and 3 bases, there was a span of 15 bases. Germline V CDR1 and CDR2: LGHDT, YNNKEL (reference sequence). The CDR3 spans 16 residues. In DNA, the CDR3 is TGTGCCAGCAGCCAAGAGTTAGGCAGGGATCTCTACGAGCAGTACTTC. Protein: CASSQELGRDLYEQYF.

This clone was detected once. The chain recombines TRBV27 with TRBJ1-4; TRBD1 aligns across 8 bases. Germline CDR1 is MNHEY and CDR2 is SMNVEV (reference sequence). The CDR3 extends over 14 amino acids. The junction had 6 bases not matched to a gene; V was cut back by 6 bases and J by 6 bases. CDR3 in amino acids: CASRRTGLDEKLFF. The CDR3 DNA reads as TGTGCCAGCAGGCGGACAGGGCTGGATGAAAAACTGTTTTTT.

This sequence joins TRBV7-6 and TRBJ1-2; maybe TRBD1 (6 bases). Trimming took off 6 bases at V and 1 base at J, with 21 bases between the two ends. Germline values: CDR1 SGHVS, CDR2 FNYEAQ. There are 17 residues in the CDR3. CDR3 protein: CASSRLAGGQGNYGYTF. The DNA of the CDR3 is TGTGCCAGCAGTCGACTGGCGGGGGGGCAGGGTAACTATGGCTACACCTTC.

This clone was observed a handful of times. V gene TRBV5-1 combines with J gene TRBJ2-7; the match to TRBD2 covers 11 bases. The J segment lost 5 bases and the V segment lost 1 base, leaving 5 bases of the junction unmatched. The germline gives CDR1 SGHRS, CDR2 YFSETQ. This CDR3 comprises 15 residues. The CDR3 sequence: CASSLNLAGGDEQYF. The CDR3, as DNA: TGCGCCAGCAGCTTGAATCTAGCGGGGGGCGACGAGCAGTACTTC.

This chain uses TRBV3-1 (or the pseudogene TRBV3-2) with TRBJ1-2; TRBD1 matches 7 bases. CDR3 size: 14 residues. V trimming: 3 bases; J trimming: 5 bases; junction bases outside the gene matches: 6. CDR1 and CDR2 from the germline V gene are LGHDT and YNNKEL (reference sequence). The CDR3 protein is CASSHHDREYGYTF. DNA for the CDR3: TGTGCCAGCAGCCACCATGACAGGGAGTATGGCTACACCTTC.

In DNA, the CDR3 is TGCAGCGTACATACAGGGGGTCGGGTAAGCGAGCAGTACTTC. Encoded protein: CSVHTGGRVSEQYF. The chain has TRBV29-1 and TRBJ2-7; 8 positions agree with TRBD1. Germline V lookup: CDR1 SQVTM, CDR2 ANQGSEA. V was clipped by 6 bases and J by 6 bases; unmatched bases: 13. The CDR3 extends over 14 amino acids.

The chain employs TRBV10-1 and TRBJ2-7; D might be TRBD2 (6 bases). The CDR3 extends over 14 amino acids. The germline V gene has CDR1 WNHNN and CDR2 SYGVQD (reference sequence). The V end was cut by 8 bases, the J end by 5 bases, with 19 bases between. The CDR3 nucleotides read TGCGCCAGCTGGGGGGACGTCAGACGCGACGAGCAGTACTTC. Translating it yields CASWGDVRRDEQYF.

The chain recombines TRBV6-6 with TRBJ2-2; unclear D gene. Germline CDR1 reads MNHNY; CDR2 reads SVGAGI (reference sequence). Trimming left V 2 bases short and J 6 bases short, with 10 bases between. The CDR3 contains 14 residues. The CDR3: CASSYPPSPGELFF. For the CDR3, the DNA is TGTGCCAGCAGTTACCCCCCCTCTCCCGGGGAGCTGTTTTTT.

The rearrangement uses TRBV14 and TRBJ2-7; D is possibly TRBD1 (6 bases). This CDR3 is 15 amino acids long. V lost 2 bases, J lost 8 bases, and 19 bases lay in between. Germline assignment: CDR1 SGHDN and CDR2 FVKESK. For the CDR3, the DNA is TGTGCCAGCAGCCAACTACCGGACAGTCCATGGAAGCAGTACTTC. This encodes CASSQLPDSPWKQYF.

The chain couples TRBV19 to TRBJ2-1; TRBD2 is a possible D gene (5 bases). Per germline, CDR1 LNHDA and CDR2 SQIVND (reference sequence). The CDR3 runs 14 residues. Trimming cost V 4 bases and J 6 bases, with 13 bases left between them. The CDR3 sequence: CASSNERVSNEQFF. The CDR3 DNA is TGTGCCAGTAGTAACGAGAGGGTGTCCAATGAGCAGTTCTTC.

This clone was seen just once. This chain uses TRBV7-2 with TRBJ2-3, with D perhaps matching TRBD2 (6 bases). This CDR3 has 16 residues. V was clipped by 1 base and J by 1 base, with 12 bases between them. Germline V gene data show CDR1 as SGHTA and CDR2 as FQGNSA. CDR3 residues: CASSLVAGRRTDTQYF. The CDR3 nucleotides are TGTGCCAGCAGCTTAGTTGCGGGGCGACGCACAGATACGCAGTATTTT.

V and J are TRBV23-1 and TRBJ2-1, with 10 nucleotides matching TRBD1. TRBV23-1 is recorded as an ORF, its role being uncertain. The CDR3 covers 15 residues. J lost 4 bases, V lost 7 bases, and 7 bases had no gene match. The CDR3 DNA follows: TGCGCCAGCACCAAAGGGACAGGGGCATACAATGAGCAGTTCTTC. Encoded protein: CASTKGTGAYNEQFF.

The gene calls are TRBV7-2 and TRBJ2-5; D is uncertain. Germline CDR1 SGHTA, CDR2 FQGNSA. The CDR3 runs 14 residues. The V end was cut by 0 bases, the J end by 2 bases, with 7 bases between. CDR3 nucleotides: TGTGCCAGCAGCTTAGCTCCAGGACAAGAGACCCAGTACTTC. This translates into CASSLAPGQETQYF.

The gene calls are TRBV5-6 and TRBJ2-7; a weak D match, TRBD1 (5 bases). The CDR3 runs to 12 residues. The germline V gene has CDR1 SGHDT and CDR2 YYEEEE. V gave up 0 bases and J gave up 12 bases, with 13 bases separating them. The CDR3 is CASSLADQGAYF. The CDR3 nucleotides are TGTGCCAGCAGCTTGGCCGACCAGGGCGCGTACTTC.

This chain links TRBV11-2 with TRBJ2-3; TRBD1 matches at 7 bases. V lost 5 bases and J lost 2; bases outside the gene matches: 7. Germline lookup yields CDR1 SGHAT and CDR2 FQNNGV. The CDR3 has 15 amino acids. The CDR3 DNA sequence: TGTGCCAGCAGCACACGGACAGGAATCACAGATACGCAGTATTTT. Amino acids: CASSTRTGITDTQYF.

The rearrangement uses TRBV9 and TRBJ2-1; TRBD2 might be the D (6 bases). Trimming took off 0 bases at V and 6 bases at J, with 13 bases between the two ends. Looked up from germline, CDR1 is SGDLS and CDR2 is YYNGEE. The CDR3 sequence is 15 residues long. CDR3 region: CASSVAGGTSNEQFF. The CDR3 region has the DNA TGTGCCAGCAGCGTAGCTGGCGGGACCTCCAATGAGCAGTTCTTC.

The chain is built from TRBV6-5 and TRBJ1-5; 9 bases agree with TRBD1. Losses at the gene ends were 7 bases for V and 4 bases for J; bases not matched to a gene: 2. The CDR3 is made up of 13 amino acids. Germline V gene lookup returns CDR1 MNHEY and CDR2 SVGAGI. The CDR3 loop is CASTTGGNQPQHF. For the CDR3, the DNA is TGTGCCAGCACGACAGGGGGGAATCAGCCCCAGCATTTT.